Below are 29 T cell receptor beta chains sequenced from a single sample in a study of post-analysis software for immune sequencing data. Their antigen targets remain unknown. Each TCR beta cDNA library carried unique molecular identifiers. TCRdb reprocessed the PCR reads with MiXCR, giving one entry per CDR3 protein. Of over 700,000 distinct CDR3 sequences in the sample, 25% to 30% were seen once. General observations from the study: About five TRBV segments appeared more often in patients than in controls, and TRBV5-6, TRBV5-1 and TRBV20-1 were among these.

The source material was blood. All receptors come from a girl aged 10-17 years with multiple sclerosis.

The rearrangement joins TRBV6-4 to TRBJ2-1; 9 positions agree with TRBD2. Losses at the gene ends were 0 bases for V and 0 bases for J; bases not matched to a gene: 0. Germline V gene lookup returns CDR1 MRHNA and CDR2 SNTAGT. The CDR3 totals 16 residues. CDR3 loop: CASSDSTSGSYNEQFF. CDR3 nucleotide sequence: TGTGCCAGCAGTGACTCGACTAGCGGCTCCTACAATGAGCAGTTCTTC.

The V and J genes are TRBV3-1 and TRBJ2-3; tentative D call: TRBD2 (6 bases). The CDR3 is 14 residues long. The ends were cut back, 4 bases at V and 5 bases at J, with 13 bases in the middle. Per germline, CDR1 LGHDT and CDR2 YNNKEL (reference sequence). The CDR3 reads CASSRGFGGDTQYF. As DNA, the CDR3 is TGTGCCAGCAGCCGAGGGTTCGGGGGAGATACGCAGTATTTT.

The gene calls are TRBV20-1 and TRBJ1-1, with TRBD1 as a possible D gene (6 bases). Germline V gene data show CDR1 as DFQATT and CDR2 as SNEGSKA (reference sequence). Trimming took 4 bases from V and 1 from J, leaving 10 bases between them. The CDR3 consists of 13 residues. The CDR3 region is CSATGGTNTEAFF. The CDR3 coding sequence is TGCAGTGCTACGGGGGGCACGAACACTGAAGCTTTCTTT.

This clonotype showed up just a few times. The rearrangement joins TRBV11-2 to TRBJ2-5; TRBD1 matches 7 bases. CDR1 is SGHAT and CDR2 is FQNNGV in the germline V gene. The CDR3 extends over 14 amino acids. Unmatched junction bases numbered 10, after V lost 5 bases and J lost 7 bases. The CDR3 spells CASSRTGVGGTQYF. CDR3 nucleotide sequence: TGTGCCAGCAGCCGAACAGGGGTCGGAGGGACCCAGTACTTC.

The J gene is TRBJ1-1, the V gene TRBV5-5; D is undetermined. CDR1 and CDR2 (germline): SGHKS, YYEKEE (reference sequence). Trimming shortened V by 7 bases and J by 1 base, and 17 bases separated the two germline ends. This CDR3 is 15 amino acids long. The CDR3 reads CASGPPATRNTEAFF. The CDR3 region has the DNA TGTGCCAGCGGCCCACCGGCAACTCGGAACACTGAAGCTTTCTTT.

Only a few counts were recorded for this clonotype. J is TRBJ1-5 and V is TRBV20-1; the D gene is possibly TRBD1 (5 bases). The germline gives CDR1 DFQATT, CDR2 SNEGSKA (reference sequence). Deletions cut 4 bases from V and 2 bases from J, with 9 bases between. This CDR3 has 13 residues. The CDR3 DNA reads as TGCAGTGCTAAAACGACAGGCAATCAGCCCCAGCATTTT. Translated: CSAKTTGNQPQHF.

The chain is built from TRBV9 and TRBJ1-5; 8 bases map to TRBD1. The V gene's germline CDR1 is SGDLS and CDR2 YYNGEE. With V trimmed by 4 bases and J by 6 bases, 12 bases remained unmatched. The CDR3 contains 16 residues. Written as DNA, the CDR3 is TGTGCCAGCAGCCCTGGGGCAGGGGGCGCTTCTCAGCCCCAGCATTTT. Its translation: CASSPGAGGASQPQHF.

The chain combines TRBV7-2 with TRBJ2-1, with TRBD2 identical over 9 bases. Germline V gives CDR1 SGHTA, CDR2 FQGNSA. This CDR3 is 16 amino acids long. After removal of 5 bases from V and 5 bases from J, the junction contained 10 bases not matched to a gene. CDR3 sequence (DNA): TGTGCCAGCAGCGGGGAATTTCGGACTAGCGACAATGAGCAGTTCTTC. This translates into CASSGEFRTSDNEQFF.

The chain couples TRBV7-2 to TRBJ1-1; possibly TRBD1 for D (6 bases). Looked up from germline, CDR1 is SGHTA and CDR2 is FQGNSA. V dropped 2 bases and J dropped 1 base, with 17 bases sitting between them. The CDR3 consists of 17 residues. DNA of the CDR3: TGTGCCAGCAGCTTATTCTTGAGGGGGGTGCAGAACACTGAAGCTTTCTTT. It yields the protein CASSLFLRGVQNTEAFF.

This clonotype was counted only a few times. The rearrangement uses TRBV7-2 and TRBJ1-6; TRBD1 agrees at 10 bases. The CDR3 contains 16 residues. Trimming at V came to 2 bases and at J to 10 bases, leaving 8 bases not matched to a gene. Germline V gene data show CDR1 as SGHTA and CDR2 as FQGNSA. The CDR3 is CASSLTGTGAFSPLHF. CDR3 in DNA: TGTGCCAGCAGCTTAACCGGGACAGGGGCGTTCTCACCCCTCCACTTT. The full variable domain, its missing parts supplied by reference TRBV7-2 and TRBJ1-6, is GAGVSQSPSNKVTEKGKDVELRCDPISGHTALYWYRQSLGQGLEFLIYFQGNSAPDKSGLPSDRFSAERTGGSVSTLTIQRTQQEDSAVYLCASSLTGTGAFSPLHFGNGTRLTVT.

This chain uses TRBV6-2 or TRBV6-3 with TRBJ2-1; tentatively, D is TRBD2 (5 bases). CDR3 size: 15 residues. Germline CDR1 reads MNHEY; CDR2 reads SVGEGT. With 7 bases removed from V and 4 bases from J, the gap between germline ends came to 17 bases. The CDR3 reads CASKSRELLYNEQFF. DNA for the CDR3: TGTGCCAGCAAAAGTCGGGAACTGCTTTACAATGAGCAGTTCTTC.

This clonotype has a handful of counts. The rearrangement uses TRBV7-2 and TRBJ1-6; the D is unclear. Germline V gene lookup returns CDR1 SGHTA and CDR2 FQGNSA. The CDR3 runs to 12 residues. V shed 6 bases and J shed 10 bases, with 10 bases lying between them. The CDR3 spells CASSSAPSPLHF. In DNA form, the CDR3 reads TGTGCCAGCAGTTCCGCCCCCTCACCCCTCCACTTT.

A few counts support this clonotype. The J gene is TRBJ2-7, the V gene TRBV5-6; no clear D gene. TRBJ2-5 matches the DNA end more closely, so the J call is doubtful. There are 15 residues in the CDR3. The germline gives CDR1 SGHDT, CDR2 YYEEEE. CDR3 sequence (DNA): TGTGCCAGCAGCTTGGCCGGCCCTCGGACGGAGACCCAGTACTTC. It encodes CASSLAGPRTETQYF.

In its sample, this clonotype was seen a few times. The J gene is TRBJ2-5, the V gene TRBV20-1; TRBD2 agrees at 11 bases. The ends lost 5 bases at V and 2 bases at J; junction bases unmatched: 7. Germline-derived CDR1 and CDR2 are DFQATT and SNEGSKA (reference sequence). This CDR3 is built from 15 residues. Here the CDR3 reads CSAATSGIVQETQYF. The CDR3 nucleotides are TGCAGTGCTGCGACTAGCGGGATCGTTCAAGAGACCCAGTACTTC.

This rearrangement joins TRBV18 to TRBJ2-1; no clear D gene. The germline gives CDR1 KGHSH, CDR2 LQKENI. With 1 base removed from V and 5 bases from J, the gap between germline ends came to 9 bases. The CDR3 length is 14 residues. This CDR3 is CASSPLGPNNEQFF. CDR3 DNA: TGTGCCAGCTCACCACTTGGGCCAAACAATGAGCAGTTCTTC. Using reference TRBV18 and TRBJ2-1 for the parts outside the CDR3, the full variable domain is NAGVMQNPRHLVRRRGQEARLRCSPMKGHSHVYWYRQLPEEGLKFMVYLQKENIIDESGMPKERFSAEFPKEGPSILRIQQVVRGDSAAYFCASSPLGPNNEQFFGPGTRLTVL.

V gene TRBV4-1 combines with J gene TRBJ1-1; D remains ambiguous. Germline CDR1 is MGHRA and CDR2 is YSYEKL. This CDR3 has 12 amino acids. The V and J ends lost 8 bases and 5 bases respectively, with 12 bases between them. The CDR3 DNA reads TGCGCCAGCCAGTCGGGGAGGACTGAAGCTTTCTTT. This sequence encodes CASQSGRTEAFF.

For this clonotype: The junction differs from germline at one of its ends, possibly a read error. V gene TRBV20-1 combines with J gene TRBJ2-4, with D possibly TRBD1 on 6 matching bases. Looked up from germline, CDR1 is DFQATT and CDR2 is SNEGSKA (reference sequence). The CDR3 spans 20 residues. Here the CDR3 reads CSARDPKHSQGGVAKKIQYF. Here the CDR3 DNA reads TGCAGTGCTAGAGATCCGAAGCATTCACAGGGCGGTGTAGCCAAAAAGATTCAGTACTTC.

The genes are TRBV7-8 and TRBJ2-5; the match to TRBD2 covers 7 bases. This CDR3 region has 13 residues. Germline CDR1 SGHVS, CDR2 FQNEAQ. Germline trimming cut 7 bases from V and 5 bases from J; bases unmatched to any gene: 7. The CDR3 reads CASTLGLSETQYF. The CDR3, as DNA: TGTGCCAGCACACTGGGACTATCGGAGACCCAGTACTTC. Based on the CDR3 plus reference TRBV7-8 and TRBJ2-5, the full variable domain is GAGVSQSPRYKVAKRGQDVALRCDPISGHVSLFWYQQALGQGPEFLTYFQNEAQLDKSGLPSDRFFAERPEGSVSTLKIQRTQQEDSAVYLCASTLGLSETQYFGPGTRLLVL.

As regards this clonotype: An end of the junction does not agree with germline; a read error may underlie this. CDR3 sequence (DNA): TGTGCTAGCAGCCCCAACCCAGGTTTAGGGGCAACCCAGTACTTC. The encoded protein is CASSPNPGLGATQYF. The gene calls are TRBV7-7 and TRBJ2-7, with a weak D call TRBD1 (5 bases). The CDR3 totals 15 residues. Germline CDR1 SSHAT, CDR2 FNYEAQ (reference sequence).

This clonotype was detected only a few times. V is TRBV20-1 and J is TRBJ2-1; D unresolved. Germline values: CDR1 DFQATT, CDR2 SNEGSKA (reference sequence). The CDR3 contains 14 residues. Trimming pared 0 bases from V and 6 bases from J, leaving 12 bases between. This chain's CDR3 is CSARDPVGRNEQFF. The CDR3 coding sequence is TGCAGTGCTAGAGATCCCGTCGGCCGCAATGAGCAGTTCTTC.

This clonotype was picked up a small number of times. This chain's CDR3 is CASSPYLGGEDIQYF. The CDR3 nucleotides are TGTGCCAGCAGCCCGTATCTAGGGGGCGAGGACATTCAGTACTTC. This chain connects TRBV7-9 to TRBJ2-4, with 7 bases lining up with TRBD1. Germline lookup yields CDR1 SEHNR and CDR2 FQNEAQ (reference sequence). CDR3 length: 15 amino acids. Trimming took 5 bases from V and 8 from J; bases not matched to a gene: 12.

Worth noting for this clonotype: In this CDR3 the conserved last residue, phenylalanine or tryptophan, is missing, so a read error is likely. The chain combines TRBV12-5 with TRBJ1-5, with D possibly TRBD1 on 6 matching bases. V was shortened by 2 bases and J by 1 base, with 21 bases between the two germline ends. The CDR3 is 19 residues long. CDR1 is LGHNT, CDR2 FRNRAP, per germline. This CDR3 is CASGLMYRDRWGSNQPQHS. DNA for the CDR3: TGTGCTAGTGGTTTGATGTACAGGGATAGGTGGGGGAGCAATCAGCCCCAGCATTCT.

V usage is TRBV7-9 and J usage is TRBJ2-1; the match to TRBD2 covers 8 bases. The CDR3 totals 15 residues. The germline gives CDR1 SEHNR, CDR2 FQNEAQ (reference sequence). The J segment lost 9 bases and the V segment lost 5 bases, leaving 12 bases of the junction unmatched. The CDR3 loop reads CASSPGGGLEIEQFF. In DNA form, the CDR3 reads TGTGCCAGCAGCCCGGGTGGGGGACTAGAGATTGAGCAGTTCTTC. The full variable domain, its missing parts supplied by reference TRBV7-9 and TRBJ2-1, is DTGVSQNPRHKITKRGQNVTFRCDPISEHNRLYWYRQTLGQGPEFLTYFQNEAQLEKSRLLSDRFSAERPKGSFSTLEIQRTEQGDSAMYLCASSPGGGLEIEQFFGPGTRLTVL.

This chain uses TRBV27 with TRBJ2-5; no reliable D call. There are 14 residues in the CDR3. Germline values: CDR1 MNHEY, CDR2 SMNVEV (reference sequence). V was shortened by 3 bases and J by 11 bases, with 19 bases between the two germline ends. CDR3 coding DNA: TGTGCCAGCAGTTTCTATCCCCTATCCTACGGGCAGTACTTC. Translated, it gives CASSFYPLSYGQYF.

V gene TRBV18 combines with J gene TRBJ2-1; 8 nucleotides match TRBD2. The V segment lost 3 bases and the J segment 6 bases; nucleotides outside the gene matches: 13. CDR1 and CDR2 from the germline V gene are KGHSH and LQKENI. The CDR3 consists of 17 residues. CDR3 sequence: CASSPGYGGGGGNEQFF. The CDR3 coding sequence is TGTGCCAGCTCACCCGGCTACGGGGGGGGAGGCGGCAATGAGCAGTTCTTC.

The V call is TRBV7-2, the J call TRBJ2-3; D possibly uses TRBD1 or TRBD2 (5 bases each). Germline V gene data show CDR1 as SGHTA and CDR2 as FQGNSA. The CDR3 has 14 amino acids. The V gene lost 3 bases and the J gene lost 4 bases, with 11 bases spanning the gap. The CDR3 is CASSLWGSADTQYF. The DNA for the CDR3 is TGTGCCAGCAGCTTGTGGGGGAGTGCAGATACGCAGTATTTT. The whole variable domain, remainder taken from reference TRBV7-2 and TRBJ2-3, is GAGVSQSPSNKVTEKGKDVELRCDPISGHTALYWYRQSLGQGLEFLIYFQGNSAPDKSGLPSDRFSAERTGGSVSTLTIQRTQQEDSAVYLCASSLWGSADTQYFGPGTRLTVL.

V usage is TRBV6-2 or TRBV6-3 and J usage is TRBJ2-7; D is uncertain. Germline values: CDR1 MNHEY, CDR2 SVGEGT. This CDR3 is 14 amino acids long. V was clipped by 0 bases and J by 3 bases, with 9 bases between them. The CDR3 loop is CASSYSYRCYEQYF. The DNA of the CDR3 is TGTGCCAGCAGTTACTCGTACAGATGCTACGAGCAGTACTTC.

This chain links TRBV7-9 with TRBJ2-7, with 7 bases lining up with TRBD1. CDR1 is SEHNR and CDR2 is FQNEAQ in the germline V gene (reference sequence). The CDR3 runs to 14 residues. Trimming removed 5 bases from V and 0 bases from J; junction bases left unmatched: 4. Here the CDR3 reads CASSPGDSSYEQYF. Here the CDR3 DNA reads TGTGCCAGCAGCCCTGGGGACAGCTCCTACGAGCAGTACTTC.

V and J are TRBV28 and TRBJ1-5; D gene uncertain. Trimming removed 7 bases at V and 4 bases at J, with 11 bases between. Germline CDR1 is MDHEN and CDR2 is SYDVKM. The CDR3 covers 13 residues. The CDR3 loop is CASKGGRNQPQHF. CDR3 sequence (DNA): TGTGCCAGCAAAGGTGGCAGAAATCAGCCCCAGCATTTT. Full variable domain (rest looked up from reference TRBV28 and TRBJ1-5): DVKVTQSSRYLVKRTGEKVFLECVQDMDHENMFWYRQDPGLGLRLIYFSYDVKMKEKGDIPEGYSVSREKKERFSLILESASTNQTSMYLCASKGGRNQPQHFGDGTRLSIL.